Listed here are 21 T cell receptor beta chains from one sample, sequenced in a study of cytomegalovirus exposure and HLA in healthy donors listed by TCRdb under 2017. Receptor libraries were prepared by the immunoSEQ multiplex PCR assay. For the multiplex PCR, a mixture combining 60 forward primers for TCR Vbeta segments and 13 reverse primers for TCR Jbeta segments was used. This is the immuneACCESS table as TCRdb keeps it, with only in-frame sequences that have V and J called. A part of the clones is gone; compared with another copy, unresolved V genes explain less than half, and the rest is unexplained. The sample table contains about 130,000 clones; only one count was recorded for 66% of them. The ten largest clonotypes hold 1.5% to 2% of the sample. What was sequenced was PBMCs. The receptors derive from a human donor in good health.

The gene calls are TRBV27 and TRBJ2-4; the match to TRBD2 covers 9 bases. The CDR3 covers 17 residues. The J segment lost 3 bases and the V segment lost 5 bases, leaving 11 bases of the junction unmatched. CDR1 is MNHEY and CDR2 is SMNVEV in the germline V gene (reference sequence). The CDR3 region is CASSPPGRAGGKNIQYF. Written as DNA, the CDR3 is TGTGCCAGCAGTCCGCCGGGGAGAGCGGGAGGCAAAAACATTCAGTACTTC.

This clone occurred a few times. The V call is TRBV4-1, the J call TRBJ1-3; D gene uncertain. V was cut by 1 base and J by 0 bases, with 10 bases left in between. The germline gives CDR1 MGHRA, CDR2 YSYEKL. The CDR3 totals 16 residues. The CDR3 is CASSQGAVLSGNTIYF. In DNA form, the CDR3 reads TGCGCCAGCAGCCAAGGGGCAGTCCTCTCTGGAAACACCATATATTTT.

The chain recombines TRBV7-2 with TRBJ2-3; 7 bases are a match to TRBD2. This CDR3 has 14 amino acids. The V gene's germline CDR1 is SGHTA and CDR2 FQGNSA. V was clipped by 7 bases and J by 2 bases; unmatched bases: 6. The CDR3 DNA sequence: TGTGCCAGCACGACTAGCAGATCCACAGATACGCAGTATTTT. Its translation: CASTTSRSTDTQYF.

The genes are TRBV4-3 and TRBJ2-1; 10 bases match TRBD2. The CDR3 totals 16 residues. Unmatched junction bases numbered 5, after V lost 0 bases and J lost 6 bases. The V gene's germline CDR1 is LGHNA and CDR2 YSLEER. The CDR3 here is CASSQDGLAGANEQFF. The CDR3 nucleotides are TGCGCCAGCAGCCAAGATGGGCTAGCGGGAGCCAATGAGCAGTTCTTC.

This clone was counted only a few times. This chain's CDR3 is CATNAPGAGVTEAFF. In DNA, the CDR3 is TGTGCCACCAATGCGCCGGGAGCCGGAGTCACTGAAGCTTTCTTT. The gene calls are TRBV10-3 and TRBJ1-1; D is unclear. CDR3 length: 15 amino acids. Trimming pared 10 bases from V and 4 bases from J, leaving 22 bases between. Looked up from germline, CDR1 is ENHRY and CDR2 is SYGVKD.

J is TRBJ1-4 and V is TRBV5-3; maybe TRBD1 (6 bases). TRBV5-3 is designated an ORF whose function remains uncertain. V gave up 7 bases and J gave up 8 bases, with 24 bases separating them. The CDR3 covers 16 residues. CDR3 residues: CARPWARGRGREKLFF. The CDR3 DNA reads TGTGCCAGACCCTGGGCAAGGGGCAGGGGAAGGGAAAAACTGTTTTTT.

This clone was found a few times. The chain carries TRBV20-1 and TRBJ1-3; no reliable D call. Per germline, CDR1 DFQATT and CDR2 SNEGSKA (reference sequence). CDR3 length equals 10 residues. Trimming took off 7 bases at V and 1 base at J, with 2 bases between the two ends. CDR3 coding DNA: TGCAGTGTATCTGGAAACACCATATATTTT. This gives the protein CSVSGNTIYF.

CDR3 sequence reads: CASSLVGLSGREQYF. CDR3 nucleotides: TGTGCCAGCAGTTTAGTCGGTTTGAGTGGGAGGGAGCAGTACTTC. The rearrangement uses TRBV27 and TRBJ2-7; perhaps TRBD2 as D (6 bases). The CDR3 is made up of 15 amino acids. Trimming took off 2 bases at V and 7 bases at J, with 18 bases between the two ends. Germline CDR1 and CDR2: MNHEY and SMNVEV (reference sequence).

The J gene is TRBJ2-7, the V gene TRBV2; the match to TRBD1 covers 8 bases. Germline lookup yields CDR1 SNHLY and CDR2 FYNNEI. The CDR3 is 12 residues long. Losses at the gene ends were 3 bases for V and 7 bases for J; bases not matched to a gene: 2. The DNA for the CDR3 is TGTGCCAGCAGTGAGGACAGGGTTGAGCAGTACTTC. Its protein product is CASSEDRVEQYF.

V is TRBV28 and J is TRBJ2-3; 7 bases are shared with TRBD2. The germline gives CDR1 MDHEN, CDR2 SYDVKM. The CDR3 has 15 amino acids. The V segment lost 8 bases and the J segment 1 base; nucleotides outside the gene matches: 9. CDR3 bases: TGTGCCAGCCCACCCGGACTAGTCGGCACAGATACGCAGTATTTT. It codes for CASPPGLVGTDTQYF.

The chain couples TRBV9 to TRBJ2-3; tentatively, D is TRBD1 (6 bases). Trimming pared 0 bases from V and 0 bases from J, leaving 14 bases between. Germline V gives CDR1 SGDLS, CDR2 YYNGEE. The CDR3 covers 17 residues. CDR3 protein: CASSVAPGQGSTDTQYF. The CDR3, as DNA: TGTGCCAGCAGCGTAGCACCCGGCCAGGGGAGCACAGATACGCAGTATTTT.

CDR3 sequence (DNA): TGTGCCAGCAGGCCCACTCAAGTCTACGAGCAGTACTTC. Translated: CASRPTQVYEQYF. The chain carries TRBV6-5 and TRBJ2-7; D not resolved. Germline V gene lookup returns CDR1 MNHEY and CDR2 SVGAGI. V shed 6 bases and J shed 3 bases, with 12 bases lying between them. CDR3 size: 13 residues.

This chain connects TRBV6-1 to TRBJ2-7, with 9 bases identical to TRBD1. The germline CDR1 and CDR2 sequences are MNHNS and SASEGT. The CDR3 spans 15 residues. V lost 1 base and J lost 3; bases outside the gene matches: 4. CDR3 sequence (DNA): TGTGCCAGCAGTGAAGGAGGGGACAGGGTCTACGAGCAGTACTTC. Translated, it gives CASSEGGDRVYEQYF.

The rearrangement joins TRBV9 to TRBJ2-2; TRBD2 matches at 7 bases. The germline V gene encodes CDR1 SGDLS and CDR2 YYNGEE. CDR3 length equals 15 residues. V dropped 1 base and J dropped 1; count of bases not matched to a gene: 1. CDR3 loop: CASSVLAENTGELFF. The CDR3 DNA reads TGTGCCAGCAGCGTACTAGCGGAGAACACCGGGGAGCTGTTTTTT.

V usage is TRBV5-4 and J usage is TRBJ2-1, with TRBD1 matching 8 bases. V gave up 0 bases and J gave up 3 bases; unmatched junction bases: 5. CDR3 length: 16 amino acids. In germline, CDR1 is SGHNT, CDR2 YYREEE (reference sequence). CDR3: CASSLEGGQVYNEQFF. The CDR3 DNA follows: TGTGCCAGCAGCTTGGAGGGGGGACAGGTCTACAATGAGCAGTTCTTC.

The chain joins TRBV5-6 to TRBJ2-3; perhaps TRBD2 as D (5 bases). The germline V and J ends were trimmed by 5 bases and 4 bases, with 11 bases remaining between them. Germline V CDR1 and CDR2: SGHDT, YYEEEE. The CDR3 totals 13 residues. The CDR3 is CASRRRSPDTQYF. In nucleotides, the CDR3 is TGTGCCAGCAGGAGGAGGTCCCCAGATACGCAGTATTTT. The variable domain in full, completed from reference TRBV5-6 and TRBJ2-3, reads DAGVTQSPTHLIKTRGQQVTLRCSPKSGHDTVSWYQQALGQGPQFIFQYYEEEERQRGNFPDRFSGHQFPNYSSELNVNALLLGDSALYLCASRRRSPDTQYFGPGTRLTVL.

Comments on this clone: Other DNA sequences in the sample encode the same CDR3. V gene TRBV18 combines with J gene TRBJ1-1, with no clear D. The length of the CDR3 is 13 residues. Germline V gives CDR1 KGHSH, CDR2 LQKENI. Trimming cost V 1 base and J 4 bases, with 7 bases left between them. In DNA, the CDR3 is TGTGCCAGCTCACCACGAGGAGGCACTGAAGCTTTCTTT. Its translation: CASSPRGGTEAFF.

This rearrangement joins TRBV6-1 to TRBJ1-2; 7 positions agree with TRBD1. This CDR3 is 14 amino acids long. With 8 bases clipped from V and 2 bases from J, the junction kept 8 bases outside the gene matches. The V gene's germline CDR1 is MNHNS and CDR2 SASEGT. This CDR3 reads CASGVVQGNYGYTF. Written as DNA, the CDR3 is TGTGCCAGCGGGGTGGTACAGGGGAACTATGGCTACACCTTC.

Comments on this clone: Other DNA sequences in this specimen translate into the identical CDR3. The CDR3 loop reads CASSLAGGTYNEQFF. The CDR3 nucleotides read TGCGCCAGCAGCTTGGCGGGAGGGACCTACAATGAGCAGTTCTTC. The gene calls are TRBV5-1 and TRBJ2-1, with 8 bases aligning to TRBD2. This CDR3 is 15 amino acids long. Germline V gives CDR1 SGHRS, CDR2 YFSETQ. J lost 2 bases, V lost 0 bases, and 1 base had no gene match.

V usage is TRBV4-1 and J usage is TRBJ2-3; 8 positions match TRBD2. The junction had 12 bases not matched to a gene; V was cut back by 3 bases and J by 4 bases. Germline CDR1 is MGHRA and CDR2 is YSYEKL. The CDR3 covers 17 residues. CDR3 sequence: CASSQSPPAGVADTQYF. For the CDR3, the DNA is TGCGCCAGCAGCCAGTCCCCCCCAGCGGGAGTAGCAGATACGCAGTATTTT.

The chain has TRBV7-2 and TRBJ2-7; 11 positions match TRBD2. V gave up 5 bases and J gave up 2 bases; unmatched junction bases: 14. Germline assignment: CDR1 SGHTA and CDR2 FQGNSA. The CDR3 has 18 amino acids. The CDR3 is CASSPGQLAGGPTYEQYF. DNA of the CDR3: TGTGCCAGCAGCCCCGGACAGCTAGCGGGAGGCCCTACCTACGAGCAGTACTTC. The complete variable domain, with remaining parts taken from reference TRBV7-2 and TRBJ2-7, reads GAGVSQSPSNKVTEKGKDVELRCDPISGHTALYWYRQSLGQGLEFLIYFQGNSAPDKSGLPSDRFSAERTGGSVSTLTIQRTQQEDSAVYLCASSPGQLAGGPTYEQYFGPGTRLTVT.